A selection of T cell receptor beta chains follows, all from one sample in a study of CD8 T cells in Susac syndrome. TCRdb re-called the immunoSEQ multiplex PCR reads through MiXCR, storing one row per CDR3 protein. Of 150,000 to 180,000 distinct CDR3 sequences listed, around 95% were seen once; the top ten hold 0.16%. Sequenced material: CD4+ T cells from PBMCs. These receptor sequences come from a human donor with Susac syndrome. Both conserved end residues are part of each CDR3. The D gene is left open where the match is weak. Rows give clone size only sometimes, using once, few, many, or a class for an expanded clone.

TRBJ2-5 | - | TRBV20-1 | TRBD2 | TGCAGTGCCCACCTGGGGGGGGGTTTAGAGACCCAGTACTTC | CSAHLGGGLETQYF
TRBJ2-3 | - | TRBV20-1 | TRBD2 | TGCAGTGCCGCCCTAGCGGGGGGTACAGATACGCAGTATTTT | CSAALAGGTDTQYF
TRBJ2-7 | - | TRBV20-1 | - | TGCAGTGCTAGGTCCCCGTTCCGTGGTGGCCACGAGCAGTACTTC | CSARSPFRGGHEQYF
TRBJ2-3 | - | TRBV5-4 | - | TGTGCCAGCAGCAGTGAGATGGCAGATACGCAGTATTTT | CASSSEMADTQYF
TRBJ1-4 | - | TRBV6-6 | TRBD1 | TGTGCCAGCAGTGACAGGGGTGGTGAAAAACTGTTTTTT | CASSDRGGEKLFF
TRBJ2-3 | - | TRBV7-3 | - | TGTGCCAGCAGCTTAACCGGGGGTGGAGATACGCAGTATTTT | CASSLTGGGDTQYF
TRBJ2-3 | once | TRBV20-1 | TRBD2 | TGCAGTGCCGTCCAAGGAGCGGGGACAGATACGCAGTATTTT | CSAVQGAGTDTQYF
TRBJ1-1 | once | TRBV29-1 | - | TGCAGCGTTGGTGGGGACGGTGCGAACACTGAAGCTTTCTTT | CSVGGDGANTEAFF
TRBJ1-1 | - | TRBV29-1 | TRBD1 | TGCAGCGTTCTACGGACAGGGAACACTGAAGCTTTCTTT | CSVLRTGNTEAFF
TRBJ1-5 | - | TRBV20-1 | - | TGCAGTGCTAGTCCCCTAGGAGATCAGCCCCAGCATTTT | CSASPLGDQPQHF
TRBJ1-5 | - | TRBV20-1 | TRBD1 | TGCAGTGCGCCCGACAGGGGAAGCAATCAGCCCCAGCATTTT | CSAPDRGSNQPQHF
TRBJ1-6 | - | TRBV20-1 | - | TGCAGTGTTAGCGGGGCTAATTCACCCCTCCACTTT | CSVSGANSPLHF
TRBJ2-5 | - | TRBV25-1 | - | TGTGCCAGCGGCCCGGCAGGGACTCAAGAGACCCAGTACTTC | CASGPAGTQETQYF
TRBJ1-2 | - | TRBV12-3/TRBV12-4 | TRBD1 | TGTGCCAGCACCCTAGGACAGGGGCGTACCGCAGTCTATGGCTACACCTTC | CASTLGQGRTAVYGYTF
TRBJ1-5 | - | TRBV7-2 | TRBD1 | TGTGCCAGCAGCCCCGGACAGGTTGGGAAGCCCCAGCATTTT | CASSPGQVGKPQHF
TRBJ1-1 | - | TRBV12-3/TRBV12-4 | - | TGTGCCAGCGACCCGATCTCCAGCGGGAACACTGAAGCTTTCTTT | CASDPISSGNTEAFF
TRBJ1-1 | - | TRBV6-5 | - | TGTGCCAGCAGTTACTCTGGGGGCTATGAAGCTTTCTTT | CASSYSGGYEAFF
TRBJ2-7 | - | TRBV20-1 | - | TGCAGTGCTAGTGGTGGTGTAGTCTACGAGCAGTACTTC | CSASGGVVYEQYF
TRBJ2-2 | - | TRBV29-1 | - | TGCAGCGTTTCTCGGACAGCGAACACCGGGGAGCTGTTTTTT | CSVSRTANTGELFF
TRBJ1-2 | - | TRBV20-1 | - | TGCAGTGCCGGACAGATTAACTATGGCTACACCTTC | CSAGQINYGYTF
TRBJ2-3 | - | TRBV6-5 | - | TGTGCCAGCAGTCCGACGGGACCAAGCACAGATACGCAGTATTTT | CASSPTGPSTDTQYF
TRBJ2-5 | - | TRBV29-1 | TRBD2 | TGCAGCGTTCACGGGGGGAGTCAAGAGACCCAGTACTTC | CSVHGGSQETQYF
TRBJ2-1 | - | TRBV3-1 | TRBD2 | TGTGCCAGCAGCCGCCCCCTCCTAGCGGGGGCCGACAATGAGCAGTTCTTC | CASSRPLLAGADNEQFF
TRBJ2-1 | - | TRBV9 | - | TGTGCCAGCAGCGTAGCACTACCCAATGAGCAGTTCTTC | CASSVALPNEQFF
TRBJ2-5 | - | TRBV10-3 | - | TGTGCCATCAGTGGGAAGATCTCAACAGTCCAAGAGACCCAGTACTTC | CAISGKISTVQETQYF
TRBJ2-7 | - | TRBV27 | - | TGTGCCAGCAAGGGGGGAACAGGAGGCTACGAGCAGTACTTC | CASKGGTGGYEQYF
TRBJ2-2 | - | TRBV7-9 | - | TGTGCCAGCAGCGACTGGCGGGGAACCGGGGAGCTGTTTTTT | CASSDWRGTGELFF
TRBJ1-6 | - | TRBV7-9 | TRBD1 | TGTGCCAGCAGCTCGGACAGGTTCCTCCACTTT | CASSSDRFLHF
TRBJ1-2 | - | TRBV12-3/TRBV12-4 | TRBD1 | TGTGCCAGCACCGGACAGGGGATCGGTGGCTACACCTTC | CASTGQGIGGYTF
TRBJ1-1 | once | TRBV7-2 | TRBD1 | TGTGCCAGCAGCTCCCGACAGGGTACAGCTGAAGCTTTCTTT | CASSSRQGTAEAFF
TRBJ1-2 | - | TRBV3-1 | - | TGTGCCAGCAGCCAAGAGGTTTTTCGGGGCTACACCTTC | CASSQEVFRGYTF
TRBJ2-1 | - | TRBV7-8 | TRBD2 | TGTGCCAGCAGCCGCGGGGGGGCAAATGAGCAGTTCTTC | CASSRGGANEQFF
TRBJ1-6 | once | TRBV27 | - | TGTGCCAGCTCCTTTCCAGGTGGTAATTCACCCCTCCACTTT | CASSFPGGNSPLHF
TRBJ2-6 | - | TRBV5-4 | - | TGTGCCAGCTTCCTCTGGGGGACTGGGGCCAACGTCCTGACTTTC | CASFLWGTGANVLTF
TRBJ2-6 | - | TRBV29-1 | - | TGCAGCGTTGATTCTGGGGCCAACGTCCTGACTTTC | CSVDSGANVLTF
TRBJ1-5 | - | TRBV25-1 | TRBD1 | TGTGCCAGCAGTGTTAGGGGGCGAGAGCCCCAGCATTTT | CASSVRGREPQHF
TRBJ1-1 | - | TRBV5-1 | - | TGCGCCAGCAGCTTGGAATTCAGGGTAGCTGAAGCTTTCTTT | CASSLEFRVAEAFF
TRBJ2-1 | - | TRBV20-1 | TRBD2 | TGCAGTGCTAGAGCGGTGGGACTAGCGGCTTTCAATGAGCAGTTCTTC | CSARAVGLAAFNEQFF
TRBJ2-1 | - | TRBV15 | - | TGTGCCACCAGCAGAGATCCCGGGACTCTTAGGGGTGAGCAGTTCTTC | CATSRDPGTLRGEQFF
TRBJ2-5 | - | TRBV12-3/TRBV12-4 | TRBD2 | TGTGCCAGCAGTCGCTTACCTAGCGGGGGGGCCCGATTTCAAGAGACCCAGTACTTC | CASSRLPSGGARFQETQYF
TRBJ2-3 | - | TRBV20-1 | TRBD1 | TGCAGTGTTAGGACAGGGGGCCCAGATACGCAGTATTTT | CSVRTGGPDTQYF
TRBJ2-3 | - | TRBV18 | TRBD2 | TGTGCCAGCTCACCCCTTTTAAGACGGGGGGAGAGCACAGATACGCAGTATTTT | CASSPLLRRGESTDTQYF
TRBJ1-2 | - | TRBV20-1 | TRBD1 | TGCAGTGCTAGACACAGGGGCCACGGCTACACCTTC | CSARHRGHGYTF
TRBJ2-7 | - | TRBV6-6 | - | TGTGCCAGCAGTTACCCCGAGGGACGCTACGAGCAGTACTTC | CASSYPEGRYEQYF
TRBJ2-3 | - | TRBV14 | - | TGTGCCAGCAGCCAAGAACTAGTAGAAGATACGCAGTATTTT | CASSQELVEDTQYF